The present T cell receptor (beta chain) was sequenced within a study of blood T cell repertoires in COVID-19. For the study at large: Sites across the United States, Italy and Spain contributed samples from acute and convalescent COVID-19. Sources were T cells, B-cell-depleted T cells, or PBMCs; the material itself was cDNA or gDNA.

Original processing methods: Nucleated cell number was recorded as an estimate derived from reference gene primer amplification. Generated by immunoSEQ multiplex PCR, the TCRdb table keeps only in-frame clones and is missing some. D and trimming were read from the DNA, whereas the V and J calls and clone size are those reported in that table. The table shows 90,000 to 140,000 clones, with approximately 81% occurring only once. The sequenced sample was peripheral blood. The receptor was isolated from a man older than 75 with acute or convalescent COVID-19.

The CDR3 DNA sequence: TGTGCCAGCAGCCCCAGGGGACACCCGAACACTGAAGCTTTCTTT. Its protein product is CASSPRGHPNTEAFF. The chain combines TRBV9 with TRBJ1-1; D perhaps matches TRBD1 (6 bases). The CDR3 has 15 residues. Germline CDR1 is SGDLS and CDR2 is YYNGEE. Trimming cost V 4 bases and J 1 base, with 14 bases left between them.